This T cell receptor beta chain comes out of a study of blood T cell repertoires in COVID-19. Using immunoSEQ multiplex PCR, the repertoire was profiled, and TCRdb retains in-frame clones only, with some absent. The repertoire holds 60,000 to 75,000 clones, with 88% as singletons. CDR1 and CDR2 (germline): MDHEN, SYDVKM. This CDR3 comprises 14 residues. V lost 6 bases and J lost 5; bases outside the gene matches: 7. The origin of this receptor is a human donor in a cohort sampled during active COVID-19. The chain is built from TRBV28 and TRBJ2-3; 8 bases are a match to TRBD2. Material: peripheral blood. For the CDR3, the DNA is TGTGCCAGCAGGTCGGGAGGGCAGGGAGATACGCAGTATTTT. It encodes CASRSGGQGDTQYF.